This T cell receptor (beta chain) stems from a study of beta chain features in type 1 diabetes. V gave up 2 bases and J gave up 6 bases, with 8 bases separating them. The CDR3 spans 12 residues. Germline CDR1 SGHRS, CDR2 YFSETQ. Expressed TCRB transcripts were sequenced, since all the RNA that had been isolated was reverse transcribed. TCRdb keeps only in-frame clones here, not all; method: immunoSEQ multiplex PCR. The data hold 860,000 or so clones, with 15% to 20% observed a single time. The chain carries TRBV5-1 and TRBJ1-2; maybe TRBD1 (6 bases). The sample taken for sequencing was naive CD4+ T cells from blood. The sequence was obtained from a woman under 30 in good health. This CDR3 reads CASSFYRDGYTF. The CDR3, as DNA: TGCGCCAGCAGCTTTTACAGGGATGGCTACACCTTC. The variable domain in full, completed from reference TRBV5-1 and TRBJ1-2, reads KAGVTQTPRYLIKTRGQQVTLSCSPISGHRSVSWYQQTPGQGLQFLFEYFSETQRNKGNFPGRFSGRQFSNSRSEMNVSTLELGDSALYLCASSFYRDGYTFGSGTRLTVV.